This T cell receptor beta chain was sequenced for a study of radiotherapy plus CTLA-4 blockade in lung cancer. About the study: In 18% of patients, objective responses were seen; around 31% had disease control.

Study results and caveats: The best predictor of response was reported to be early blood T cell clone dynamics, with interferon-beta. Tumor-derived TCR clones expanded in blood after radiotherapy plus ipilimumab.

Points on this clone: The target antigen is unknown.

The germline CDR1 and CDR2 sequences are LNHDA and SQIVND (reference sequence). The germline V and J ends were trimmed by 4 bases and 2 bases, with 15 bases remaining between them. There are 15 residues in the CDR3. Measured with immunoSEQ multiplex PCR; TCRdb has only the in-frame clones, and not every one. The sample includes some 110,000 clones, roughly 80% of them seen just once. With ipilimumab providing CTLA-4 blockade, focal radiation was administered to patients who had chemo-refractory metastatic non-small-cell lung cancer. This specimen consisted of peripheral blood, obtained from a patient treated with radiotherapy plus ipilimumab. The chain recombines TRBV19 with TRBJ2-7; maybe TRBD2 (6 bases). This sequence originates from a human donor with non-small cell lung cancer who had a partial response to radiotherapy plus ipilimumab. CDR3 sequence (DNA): TGTGCCAGTAGTAAAGCTAGCGAAGTCACCTACGAGCAGTACTTC. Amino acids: CASSKASEVTYEQYF.